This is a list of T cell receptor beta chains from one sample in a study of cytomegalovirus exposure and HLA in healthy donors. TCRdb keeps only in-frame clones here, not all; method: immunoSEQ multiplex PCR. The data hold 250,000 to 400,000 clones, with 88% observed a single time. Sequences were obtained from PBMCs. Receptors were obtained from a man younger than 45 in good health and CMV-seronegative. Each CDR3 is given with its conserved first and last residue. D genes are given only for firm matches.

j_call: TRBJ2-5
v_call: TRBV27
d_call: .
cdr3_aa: CASSLSAKETQYF

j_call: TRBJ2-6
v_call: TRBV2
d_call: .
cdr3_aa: CASRFSSGANVLTF

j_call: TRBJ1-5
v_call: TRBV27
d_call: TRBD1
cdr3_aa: CASSLGQNSNQPQHF

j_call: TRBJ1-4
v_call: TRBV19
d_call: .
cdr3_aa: CASSSTLIVEKLFF

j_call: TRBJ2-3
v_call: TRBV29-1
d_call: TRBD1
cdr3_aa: CSVVLTGGSTDTQYF

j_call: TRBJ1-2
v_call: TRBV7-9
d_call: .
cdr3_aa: CASSLDLVRGEYGYTF

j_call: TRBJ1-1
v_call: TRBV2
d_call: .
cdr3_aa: CASSPGQYAEAFF

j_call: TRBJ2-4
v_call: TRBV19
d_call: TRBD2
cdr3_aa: CASNTGTSHNIQYF

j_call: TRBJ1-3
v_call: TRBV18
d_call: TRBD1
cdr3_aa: CASQSGQGLSGNTIYF

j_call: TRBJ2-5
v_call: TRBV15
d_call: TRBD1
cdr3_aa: CATSTFYRGKEETQYF

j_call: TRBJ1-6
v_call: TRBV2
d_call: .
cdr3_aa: CASSDPGFVVSPLHF

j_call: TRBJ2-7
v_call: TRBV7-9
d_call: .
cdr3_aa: CASSSSGEVYEQYF

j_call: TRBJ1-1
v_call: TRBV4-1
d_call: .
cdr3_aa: CASSLLDRYTEAFF

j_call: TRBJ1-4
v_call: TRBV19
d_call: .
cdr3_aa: CASSILGGAVNEKLFF

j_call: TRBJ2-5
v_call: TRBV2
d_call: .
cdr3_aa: CASSVLGGGGETQYF

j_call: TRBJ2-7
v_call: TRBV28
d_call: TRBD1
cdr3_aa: CASSFFVGMDRFSYEQYF

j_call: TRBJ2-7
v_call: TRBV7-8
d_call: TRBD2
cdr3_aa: CASSLGAGAYEQYF

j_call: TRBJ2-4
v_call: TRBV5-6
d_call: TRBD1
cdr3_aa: CATSTGGHLAKNIQYF

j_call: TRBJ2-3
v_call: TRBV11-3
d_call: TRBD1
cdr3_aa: CASSLGLRGYTDTQYF

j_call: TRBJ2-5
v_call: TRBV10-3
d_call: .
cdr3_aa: CAISELPAGLETQYF

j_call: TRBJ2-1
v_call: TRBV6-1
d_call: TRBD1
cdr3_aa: CASRRQGFGEQFF

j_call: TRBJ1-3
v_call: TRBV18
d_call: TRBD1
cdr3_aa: CASSPLFGTGPSGNTIYF

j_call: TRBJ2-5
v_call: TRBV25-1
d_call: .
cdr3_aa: CASSELALVMGYQETQYF

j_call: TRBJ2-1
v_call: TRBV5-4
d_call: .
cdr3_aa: CASSPPRQEALYNEQFF

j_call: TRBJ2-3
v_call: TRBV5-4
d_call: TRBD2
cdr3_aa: CATRPSGGARSTDTQYF

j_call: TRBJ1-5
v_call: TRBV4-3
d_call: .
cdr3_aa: CASSQEWENQPQHF

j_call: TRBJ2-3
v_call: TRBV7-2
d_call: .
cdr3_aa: CASSSRTTLSTDTQYF

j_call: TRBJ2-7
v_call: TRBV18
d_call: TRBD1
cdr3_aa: CASSPTDRVSYEQYF

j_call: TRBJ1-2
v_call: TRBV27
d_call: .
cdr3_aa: CASSLTGKGYTF

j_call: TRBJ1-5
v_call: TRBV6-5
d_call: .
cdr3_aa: CASSLNSNQPQHF

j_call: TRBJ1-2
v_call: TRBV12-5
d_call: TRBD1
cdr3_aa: CASGLGGHRGLPNNYGYTF

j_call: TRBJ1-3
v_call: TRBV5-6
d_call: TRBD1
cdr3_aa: CASSLKTSGGLSGNTIYF

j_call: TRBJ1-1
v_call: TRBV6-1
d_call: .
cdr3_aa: CASTPRGINTEAFF

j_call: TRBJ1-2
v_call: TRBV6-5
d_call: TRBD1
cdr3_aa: CASSFTDRGYGYTF

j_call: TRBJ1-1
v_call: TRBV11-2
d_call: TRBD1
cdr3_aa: CASSPSGQRNTEAFF

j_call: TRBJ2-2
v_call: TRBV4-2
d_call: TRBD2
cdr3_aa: CASSLRLAGDGAGELFF

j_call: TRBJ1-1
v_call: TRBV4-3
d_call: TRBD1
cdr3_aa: CASSHNRGITEAFF

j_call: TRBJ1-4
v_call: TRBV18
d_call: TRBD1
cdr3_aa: CASSPGRGNEKLFF

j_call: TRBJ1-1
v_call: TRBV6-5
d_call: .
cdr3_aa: CASSYARRGTEAFF

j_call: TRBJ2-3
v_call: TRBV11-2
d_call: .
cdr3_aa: CASSLGGRNTQYF

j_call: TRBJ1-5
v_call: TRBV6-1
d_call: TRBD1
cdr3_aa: CASSDWDSRNQPQHF

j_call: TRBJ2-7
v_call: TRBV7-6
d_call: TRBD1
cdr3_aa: CASSPGQGSEQYF

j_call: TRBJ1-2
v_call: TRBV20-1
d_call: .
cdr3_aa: CSARGGVVYTF

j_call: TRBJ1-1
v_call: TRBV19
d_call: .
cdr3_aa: CASKLRENTEAFF

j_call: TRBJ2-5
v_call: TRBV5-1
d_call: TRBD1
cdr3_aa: CASSPGTAQETQYF

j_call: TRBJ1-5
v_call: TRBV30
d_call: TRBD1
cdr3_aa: CAWDRGDSNQPQHF

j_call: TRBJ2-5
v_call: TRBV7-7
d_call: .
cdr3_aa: CASSPKGGETQYF

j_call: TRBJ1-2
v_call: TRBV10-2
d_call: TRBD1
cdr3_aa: CASRAGTGGNGYTF

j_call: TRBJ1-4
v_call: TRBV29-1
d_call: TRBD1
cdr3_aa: CSVGQGLSEKLFF

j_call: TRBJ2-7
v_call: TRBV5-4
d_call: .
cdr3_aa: CASSLLRAGETNEQYF

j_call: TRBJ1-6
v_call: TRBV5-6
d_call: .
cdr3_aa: CASSPGWGYNSPLHF

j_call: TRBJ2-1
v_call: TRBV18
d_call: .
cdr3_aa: CASSIGQGGYNEQFF

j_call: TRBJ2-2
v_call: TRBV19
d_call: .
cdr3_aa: CASSRTPSNTGELFF

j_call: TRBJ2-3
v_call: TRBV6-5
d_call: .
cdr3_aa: CASTKGLNTDTQYF

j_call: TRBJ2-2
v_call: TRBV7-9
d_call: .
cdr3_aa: CASSLVVGLRGTGELFF